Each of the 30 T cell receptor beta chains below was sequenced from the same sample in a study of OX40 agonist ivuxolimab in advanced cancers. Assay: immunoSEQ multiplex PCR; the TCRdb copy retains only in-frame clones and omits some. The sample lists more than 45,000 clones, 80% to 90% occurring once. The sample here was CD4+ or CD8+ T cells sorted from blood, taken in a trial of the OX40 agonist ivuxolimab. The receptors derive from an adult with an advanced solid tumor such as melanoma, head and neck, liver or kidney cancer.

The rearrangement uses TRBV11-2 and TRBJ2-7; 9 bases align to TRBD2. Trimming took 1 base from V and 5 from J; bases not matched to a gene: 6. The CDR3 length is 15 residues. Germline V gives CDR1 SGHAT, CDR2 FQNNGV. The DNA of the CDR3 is TGTGCCAGCAGCTTAGGGTATAGCGGGAGCGACGAGCAGTACTTC. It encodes CASSLGYSGSDEQYF.

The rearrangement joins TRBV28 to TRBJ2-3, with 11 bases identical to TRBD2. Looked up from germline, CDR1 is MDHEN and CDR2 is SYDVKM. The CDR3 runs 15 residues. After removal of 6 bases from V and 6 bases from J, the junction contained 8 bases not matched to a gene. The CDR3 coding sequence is TGTGCCAGCAGCTTACTAGCGGGAGCTGGCGATACGCAGTATTTT. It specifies CASSLLAGAGDTQYF.

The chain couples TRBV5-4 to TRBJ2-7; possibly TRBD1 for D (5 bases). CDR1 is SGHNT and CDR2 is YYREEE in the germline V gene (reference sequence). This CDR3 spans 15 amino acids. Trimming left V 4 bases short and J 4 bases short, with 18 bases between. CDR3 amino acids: CASSVSSGQRYEQYF. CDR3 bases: TGTGCCAGCAGCGTCTCGAGTGGACAAAGATACGAGCAGTACTTC.

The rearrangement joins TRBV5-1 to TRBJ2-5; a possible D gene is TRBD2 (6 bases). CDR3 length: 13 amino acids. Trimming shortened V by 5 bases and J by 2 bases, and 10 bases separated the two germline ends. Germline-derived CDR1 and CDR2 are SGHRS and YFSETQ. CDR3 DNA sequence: TGCGCCAGCAGTATGGGACTTCAAGAGACCCAGTACTTC. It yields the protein CASSMGLQETQYF. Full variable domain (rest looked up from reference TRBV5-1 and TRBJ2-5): KAGVTQTPRYLIKTRGQQVTLSCSPISGHRSVSWYQQTPGQGLQFLFEYFSETQRNKGNFPGRFSGRQFSNSRSEMNVSTLELGDSALYLCASSMGLQETQYFGPGTRLLVL.

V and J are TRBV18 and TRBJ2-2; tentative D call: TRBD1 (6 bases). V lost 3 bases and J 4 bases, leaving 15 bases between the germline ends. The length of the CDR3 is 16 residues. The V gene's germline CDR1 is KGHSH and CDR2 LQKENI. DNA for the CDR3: TGTGCCAGCTCACCGGACAGAGTCGAACTCACCGGGGAGCTGTTTTTT. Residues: CASSPDRVELTGELFF.

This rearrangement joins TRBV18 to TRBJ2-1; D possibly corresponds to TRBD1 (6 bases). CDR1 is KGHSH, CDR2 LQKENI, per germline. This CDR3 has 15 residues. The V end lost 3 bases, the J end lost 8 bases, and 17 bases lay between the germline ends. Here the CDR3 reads CASSPKQGWGDEQFF. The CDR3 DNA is TGTGCCAGCTCACCTAAACAGGGTTGGGGCGATGAGCAGTTCTTC. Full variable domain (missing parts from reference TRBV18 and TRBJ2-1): NAGVMQNPRHLVRRRGQEARLRCSPMKGHSHVYWYRQLPEEGLKFMVYLQKENIIDESGMPKERFSAEFPKEGPSILRIQQVVRGDSAAYFCASSPKQGWGDEQFFGPGTRLTVL.

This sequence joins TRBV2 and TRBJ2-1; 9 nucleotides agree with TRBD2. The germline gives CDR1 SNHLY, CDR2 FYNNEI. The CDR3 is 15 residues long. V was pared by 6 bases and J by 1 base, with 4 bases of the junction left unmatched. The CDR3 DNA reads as TGTGCCAGCAGGGGACTAGCCGGTTCCTACAATGAGCAGTTCTTC. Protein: CASRGLAGSYNEQFF.

The CDR3 coding sequence is TGTGCCAGCTCACCAAGCCAATACGAGCAGTACTTC. It encodes CASSPSQYEQYF. The V gene is TRBV18, the J gene TRBJ2-7; D ambiguous. This CDR3 region has 12 residues. From germline, CDR1 is KGHSH and CDR2 LQKENI. The V gene lost 2 bases and the J gene lost 4 bases, with 6 bases spanning the gap.

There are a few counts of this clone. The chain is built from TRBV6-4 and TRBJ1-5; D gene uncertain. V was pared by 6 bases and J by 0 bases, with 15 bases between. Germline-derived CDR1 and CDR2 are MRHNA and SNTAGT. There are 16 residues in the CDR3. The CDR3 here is CASSPPRRNSNQPQHF. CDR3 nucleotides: TGTGCCAGCAGCCCACCGCGCAGGAATAGCAATCAGCCCCAGCATTTT.

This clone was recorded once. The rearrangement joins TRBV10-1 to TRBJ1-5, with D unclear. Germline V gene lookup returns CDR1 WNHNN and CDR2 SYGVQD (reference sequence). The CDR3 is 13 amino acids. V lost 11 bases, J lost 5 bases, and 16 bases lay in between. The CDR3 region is CAEDRQTYQPQHF. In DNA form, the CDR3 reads TGCGCCGAAGATAGGCAGACTTATCAGCCCCAGCATTTT.

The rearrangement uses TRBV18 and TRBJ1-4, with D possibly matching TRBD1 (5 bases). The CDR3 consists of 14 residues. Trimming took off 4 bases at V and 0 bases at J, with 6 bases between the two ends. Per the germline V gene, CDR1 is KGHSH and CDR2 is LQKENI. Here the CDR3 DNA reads TGTGCCAGCTCACGGGGGGCAACTAATGAAAAACTGTTTTTT. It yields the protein CASSRGATNEKLFF.

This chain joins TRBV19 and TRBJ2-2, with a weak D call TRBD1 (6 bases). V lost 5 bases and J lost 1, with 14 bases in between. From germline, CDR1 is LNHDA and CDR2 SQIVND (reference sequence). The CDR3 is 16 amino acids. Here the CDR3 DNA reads TGTGCCAGTAGTGTACTGCCGGGACAGAACACCGGGGAGCTGTTTTTT. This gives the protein CASSVLPGQNTGELFF.

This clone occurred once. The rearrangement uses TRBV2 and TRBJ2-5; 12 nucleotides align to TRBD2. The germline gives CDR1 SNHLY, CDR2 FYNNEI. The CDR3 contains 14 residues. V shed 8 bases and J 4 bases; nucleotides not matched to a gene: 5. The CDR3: CASRPGLAGETQYF. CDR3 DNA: TGTGCCAGCCGTCCGGGACTAGCGGGAGAGACCCAGTACTTC.

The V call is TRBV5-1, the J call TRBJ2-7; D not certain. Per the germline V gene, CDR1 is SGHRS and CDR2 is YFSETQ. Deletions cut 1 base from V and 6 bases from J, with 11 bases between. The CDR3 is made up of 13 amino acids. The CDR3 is CASSLTAKREQYF. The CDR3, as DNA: TGCGCCAGCAGCTTGACGGCAAAGCGCGAGCAGTACTTC.

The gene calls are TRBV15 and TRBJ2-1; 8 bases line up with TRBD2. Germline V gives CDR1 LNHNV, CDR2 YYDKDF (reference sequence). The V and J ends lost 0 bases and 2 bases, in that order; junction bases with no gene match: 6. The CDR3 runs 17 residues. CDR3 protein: CATSRESPGGAYNEQFF. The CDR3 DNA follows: TGTGCCACCAGCAGAGAATCCCCGGGAGGGGCCTACAATGAGCAGTTCTTC.

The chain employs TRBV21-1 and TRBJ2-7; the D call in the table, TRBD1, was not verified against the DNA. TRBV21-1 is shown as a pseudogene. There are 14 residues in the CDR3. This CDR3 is CASSKRGSSYEQYF. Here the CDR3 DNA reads TGTGCCAGCAGCAAAAGGGGCAGCTCCTACGAGCAGTACTTC.

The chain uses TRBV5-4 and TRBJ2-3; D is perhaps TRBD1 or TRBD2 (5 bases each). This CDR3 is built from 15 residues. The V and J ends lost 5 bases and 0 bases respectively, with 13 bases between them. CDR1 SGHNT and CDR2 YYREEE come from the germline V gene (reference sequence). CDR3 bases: TGTGCCAGCAGACCCGGGACCCAGAGCACAGATACGCAGTATTTT. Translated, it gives CASRPGTQSTDTQYF.

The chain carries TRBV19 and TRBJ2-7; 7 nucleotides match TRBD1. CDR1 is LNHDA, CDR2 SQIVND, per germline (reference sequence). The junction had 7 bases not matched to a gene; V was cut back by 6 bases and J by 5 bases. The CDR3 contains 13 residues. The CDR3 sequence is CASSTTGNHEQYF. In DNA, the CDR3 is TGTGCCAGTAGCACGACAGGGAACCACGAGCAGTACTTC.

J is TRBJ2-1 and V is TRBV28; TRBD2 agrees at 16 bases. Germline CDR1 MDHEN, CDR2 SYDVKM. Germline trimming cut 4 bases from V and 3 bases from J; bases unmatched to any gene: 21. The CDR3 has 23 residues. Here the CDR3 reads CASSSPPYGTSGRAIILYNEQFF. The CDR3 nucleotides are TGTGCCAGCAGTTCCCCCCCCTATGGGACTAGCGGGAGGGCCATCATCCTCTACAATGAGCAGTTCTTC.

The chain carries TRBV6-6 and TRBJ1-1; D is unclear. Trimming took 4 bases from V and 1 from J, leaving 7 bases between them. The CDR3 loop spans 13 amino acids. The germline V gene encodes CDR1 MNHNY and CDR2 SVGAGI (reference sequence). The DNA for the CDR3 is TGTGCCAGCAGTTCTGGGCAGAACACTGAAGCTTTCTTT. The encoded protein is CASSSGQNTEAFF.

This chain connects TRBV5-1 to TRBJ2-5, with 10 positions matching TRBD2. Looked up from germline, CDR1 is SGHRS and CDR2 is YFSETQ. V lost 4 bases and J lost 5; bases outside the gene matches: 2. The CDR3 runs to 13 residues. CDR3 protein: CASSQTSGETQYF. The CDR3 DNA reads TGCGCCAGCAGCCAGACTAGCGGGGAGACCCAGTACTTC.

The CDR3 here is CASSPIAGGPDTDTQYF. The CDR3 DNA follows: TGTGCCAGCTCACCCATAGCGGGAGGGCCAGACACAGATACGCAGTATTTT. The chain joins TRBV18 to TRBJ2-3; 11 positions agree with TRBD2. This CDR3 has 17 amino acids. The V gene's germline CDR1 is KGHSH and CDR2 LQKENI. V was clipped by 3 bases and J by 2 bases; unmatched bases: 7.

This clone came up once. The CDR3 protein is CASSFGRGTSDTQYF. CDR3 coding DNA: TGTGCCAGCAGCTTTGGTAGAGGAACCTCAGATACGCAGTATTTT. V is TRBV5-4 and J is TRBJ2-3; D remains unclear. Trimming removed 2 bases from V and 4 bases from J, with 14 bases in between. The germline gives CDR1 SGHNT, CDR2 YYREEE (reference sequence). The CDR3 totals 15 residues.

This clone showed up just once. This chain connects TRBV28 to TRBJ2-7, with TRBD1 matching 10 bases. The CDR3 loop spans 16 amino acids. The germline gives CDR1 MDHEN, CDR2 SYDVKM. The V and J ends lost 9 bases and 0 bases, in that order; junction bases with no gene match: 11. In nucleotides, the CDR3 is TGTGCCAGTCCTCCCTCCGGGACAGGGGTCTCCTACGAGCAGTACTTC. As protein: CASPPSGTGVSYEQYF.

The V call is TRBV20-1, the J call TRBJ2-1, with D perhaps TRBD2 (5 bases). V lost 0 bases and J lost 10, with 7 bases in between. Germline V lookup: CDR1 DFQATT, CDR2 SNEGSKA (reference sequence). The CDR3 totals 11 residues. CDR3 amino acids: CSAREEREQFF. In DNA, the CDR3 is TGCAGTGCTAGAGAGGAGCGGGAGCAGTTCTTC.

CDR3 sequence: CASSIRRDNGYGYTF. As DNA, the CDR3 is TGTGCCAGTAGTATAAGGAGGGACAACGGATATGGCTACACCTTC. V gene TRBV19 combines with J gene TRBJ1-2, with D possibly matching TRBD1 (6 bases). The CDR3 has 15 residues. The germline V gene encodes CDR1 LNHDA and CDR2 SQIVND (reference sequence). The V end lost 2 bases, the J end lost 5 bases, and 15 bases lay between the germline ends.

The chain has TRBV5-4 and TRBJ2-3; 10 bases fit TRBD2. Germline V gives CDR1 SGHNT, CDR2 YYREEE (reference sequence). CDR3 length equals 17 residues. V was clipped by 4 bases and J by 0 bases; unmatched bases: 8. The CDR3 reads CASSRNLAGVSTDTQYF. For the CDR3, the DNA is TGTGCCAGCAGCCGGAACCTAGCGGGAGTGAGCACAGATACGCAGTATTTT.

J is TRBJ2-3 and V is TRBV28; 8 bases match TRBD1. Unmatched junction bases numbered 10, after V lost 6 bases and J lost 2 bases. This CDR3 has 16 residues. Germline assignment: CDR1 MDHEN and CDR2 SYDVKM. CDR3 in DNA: TGTGCCAGCAGGCAATCTGACAGGGGCTTCACAGATACGCAGTATTTT. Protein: CASRQSDRGFTDTQYF. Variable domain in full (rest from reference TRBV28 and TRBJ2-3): DVKVTQSSRYLVKRTGEKVFLECVQDMDHENMFWYRQDPGLGLRLIYFSYDVKMKEKGDIPEGYSVSREKKERFSLILESASTNQTSMYLCASRQSDRGFTDTQYFGPGTRLTVL.

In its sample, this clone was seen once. Here the CDR3 DNA reads TGTGCCAGCAGCCAAGATCGGGGGCTTGAGCAGTACTTC. Its translation: CASSQDRGLEQYF. The J gene is TRBJ2-7, the V gene TRBV14; D may be TRBD1 or TRBD2 (6 bases each). Trimming stripped 0 bases from V and 7 bases from J, with 10 bases between. CDR1 SGHDN and CDR2 FVKESK come from the germline V gene. This CDR3 comprises 13 residues. The variable domain in full, completed from reference TRBV14 and TRBJ2-7, reads EAGVTQFPSHSVIEKGQTVTLRCDPISGHDNLYWYRRVMGKEIKFLLHFVKESKQDESGMPNNRFLAERTGGTYSTLKVQPAELEDSGVYFCASSQDRGLEQYFGPGTRLTVT.

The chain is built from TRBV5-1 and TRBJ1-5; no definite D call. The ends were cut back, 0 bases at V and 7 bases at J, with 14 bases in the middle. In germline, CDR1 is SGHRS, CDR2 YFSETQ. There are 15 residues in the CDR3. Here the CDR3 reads CASSLVPGPGQPQHF. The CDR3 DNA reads TGCGCCAGCAGCTTGGTACCGGGCCCTGGGCAGCCCCAGCATTTT. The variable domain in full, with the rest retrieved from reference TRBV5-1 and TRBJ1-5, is KAGVTQTPRYLIKTRGQQVTLSCSPISGHRSVSWYQQTPGQGLQFLFEYFSETQRNKGNFPGRFSGRQFSNSRSEMNVSTLELGDSALYLCASSLVPGPGQPQHFGDGTRLSIL.